Below, 7 T cell receptor beta chains from the same sample are listed, as sequenced in a study of early T cells in non-severe SARS-CoV-2 infection. MiXCR, run by TCRdb on the 5' RACE reads, gives a single entry per CDR3 protein. This table holds around 94,000 distinct CDR3 sequences, over 10% found once. The sequenced sample was whole blood. The receptor source for this set is an adult who was a healthcare worker with PCR-confirmed SARS-CoV-2 infection or an uninfected control (not recorded which).

This clonotype has a count of ten or more. V gene TRBV6-1 combines with J gene TRBJ2-3; D gene uncertain. Deletions cut 8 bases from V and 5 bases from J, with 8 bases between. CDR1 and CDR2 from the germline V gene are MNHNS and SASEGT. This CDR3 has 11 residues. CDR3 nucleotide sequence: TGTGCCAGCGGGAAAGGAGATACGCAGTATTTT. Its translation: CASGKGDTQYF.

The chain uses TRBV6-2 or TRBV6-3 and TRBJ2-1, with 10 bases that match TRBD2. The J segment lost 4 bases and the V segment lost 11 bases, leaving 8 bases of the junction unmatched. The CDR3 is made up of 14 amino acids. Germline CDR1 MNHEY, CDR2 SVGEGT. The CDR3 sequence is CAGRAGGPYNEQFF. The DNA of the CDR3 is TGTGCCGGAAGAGCGGGAGGGCCTTACAATGAGCAGTTCTTC.

This clonotype was detected ten times or more. CDR3 in DNA: TGTGCCAGCAGCTTAGTCGGGACAGGGACCTTCGAGACCCAGTACTTC. The encoded protein is CASSLVGTGTFETQYF. This sequence joins TRBV7-9 and TRBJ2-5; 9 nucleotides line up with TRBD1. Germline V gene lookup returns CDR1 SEHNR and CDR2 FQNEAQ (reference sequence). After removal of 1 base from V and 5 bases from J, the junction contained 8 bases not matched to a gene. The CDR3 spans 16 residues.

This clonotype was counted at least ten times. V gene TRBV7-9 combines with J gene TRBJ2-3, with D uncertain. V was pared by 2 bases and J by 4 bases, with 7 bases between. Germline CDR1 is SEHNR and CDR2 is FQNEAQ (reference sequence). This CDR3 spans 13 amino acids. The CDR3 DNA is TGTGCCAGCAGCTTATTATGGCCAGATACGCAGTATTTT. Protein sequence: CASSLLWPDTQYF.

This clonotype was detected ten times or more. The V gene is TRBV28, the J gene TRBJ1-4; D perhaps matches TRBD1 (5 bases). Trimming stripped 7 bases from V and 9 bases from J, with 15 bases between. Germline loops: CDR1 MDHEN, CDR2 SYDVKM. The CDR3 loop spans 13 amino acids. The DNA for the CDR3 is TGTGCCAGCACCTTGGGTCCGGGGCAAAAACTGTTTTTT. Translation gives CASTLGPGQKLFF.

There are a few counts of this clonotype. V usage is TRBV20-1 and J usage is TRBJ2-7; either TRBD1 or TRBD2 may fit D (5 bases each). V was clipped by 3 bases and J by 3 bases, with 9 bases between them. Germline assignment: CDR1 DFQATT and CDR2 SNEGSKA (reference sequence). The CDR3 consists of 12 residues. CDR3 amino acids: CSARIGGYEQYF. CDR3 sequence (DNA): TGCAGTGCTAGGATTGGGGGCTACGAGCAGTACTTC.

In this sample, this clonotype turned up a few times. The chain joins TRBV29-1 to TRBJ2-1; the match to TRBD2 covers 7 bases. This CDR3 comprises 11 residues. From germline, CDR1 is SQVTM and CDR2 ANQGSEA. V gave up 7 bases and J gave up 7 bases; unmatched junction bases: 4. The CDR3 DNA reads as TGCAGCGGTTGGGGGGGAAATGAGCAGTTCTTC. It is translated as CSGWGGNEQFF.